The subject of this entry is one T cell receptor beta chain. The data stem from a study of blood T cell repertoires in COVID-19. About the study: T cells, B-cell-depleted T cells, or PBMCs supplied cDNA or gDNA.

The CDR3 is 16 amino acids. Germline V gene lookup returns CDR1 LGHDT and CDR2 YNNKEL (reference sequence). Trimming cost V 1 base and J 7 bases, with 17 bases left between them. The authors' processing: Reference gene primer amplification gave nucleated cell count estimates. Repertoires were generated with immunoSEQ multiplex PCR, while TCRdb's copy carries only in-frame clones and drops some. The V and J calls and clone size were taken over from that table, and D and trimming were inferred from the DNA. The table records approximately 90,000 clones, 80% of them present only once. This chain connects TRBV3-1 (or the pseudogene TRBV3-2) to TRBJ2-1, with a weak D call TRBD2 (6 bases). The source of this sequence is a woman at least 80 years old with acute or convalescent COVID-19. The sample taken for sequencing was peripheral blood. CDR3 nucleotides: TGTGCCAGCAGCCAAGGGAGGGCAGGTGGTAGGAATGAGCAGTTCTTC. Its translation is CASSQGRAGGRNEQFF.